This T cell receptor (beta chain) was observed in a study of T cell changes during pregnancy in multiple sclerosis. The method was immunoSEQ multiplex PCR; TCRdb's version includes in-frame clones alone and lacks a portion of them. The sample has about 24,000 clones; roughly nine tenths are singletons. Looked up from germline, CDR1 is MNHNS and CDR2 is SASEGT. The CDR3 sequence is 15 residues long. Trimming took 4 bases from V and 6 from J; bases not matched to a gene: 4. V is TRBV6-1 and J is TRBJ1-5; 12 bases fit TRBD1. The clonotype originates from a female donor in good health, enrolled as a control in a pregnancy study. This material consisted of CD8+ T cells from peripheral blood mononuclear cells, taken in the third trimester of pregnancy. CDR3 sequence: CASSGGTGGSQPQHF. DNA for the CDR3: TGTGCCAGCAGTGGAGGGACAGGGGGCAGTCAGCCCCAGCATTTT.